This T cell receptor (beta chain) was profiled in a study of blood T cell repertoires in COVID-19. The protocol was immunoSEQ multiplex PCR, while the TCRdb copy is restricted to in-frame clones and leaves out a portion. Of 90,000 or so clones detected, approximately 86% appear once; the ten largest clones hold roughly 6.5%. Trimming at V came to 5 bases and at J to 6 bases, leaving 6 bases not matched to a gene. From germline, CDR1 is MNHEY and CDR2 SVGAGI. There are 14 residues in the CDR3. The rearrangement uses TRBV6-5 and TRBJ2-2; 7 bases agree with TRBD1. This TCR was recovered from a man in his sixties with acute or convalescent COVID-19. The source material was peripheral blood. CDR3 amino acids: CASSHRGASGELFF. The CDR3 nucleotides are TGTGCCAGCAGTCACAGGGGAGCATCCGGGGAGCTGTTTTTT.